Shown below are 28 T cell receptor beta chains from a single sample sequenced in a study of blood T cell repertoires in COVID-19. TCRdb's copy holds only in-frame clones and misses some; the assay was immunoSEQ multiplex PCR. The sample gives approximately 250,000 clones, roughly 85% of which show up once; approximately 9.6% is in the top ten. The specimen was PBMCs or T cells enriched from blood (not recorded which). These receptors were taken from a woman between 45 and 60 years old with acute COVID-19.

The genes are TRBV3-1 (or the pseudogene TRBV3-2) and TRBJ2-7; 8 bases are a match to TRBD1. V lost 6 bases and J lost 2; bases outside the gene matches: 3. There are 13 residues in the CDR3. Germline values: CDR1 LGHDT, CDR2 YNNKEL (reference sequence). The CDR3 here is CASRLQGAYEQYF. CDR3 DNA: TGTGCCAGCAGGTTACAGGGGGCCTACGAGCAGTACTTC.

This chain links TRBV2 with TRBJ1-1; 9 bases align to TRBD1. The CDR3 totals 14 residues. Germline CDR1 is SNHLY and CDR2 is FYNNEI. J was trimmed by 3 bases and V by 4 bases; bases with no gene match: 3. In DNA form, the CDR3 reads TGTGCCAGCAGTGCGACAGGGGGGCACACTGAAGCTTTCTTT. Protein: CASSATGGHTEAFF.

The rearrangement joins TRBV7-2 to TRBJ2-7; no firm D call. The CDR3 runs 15 residues. The V gene's germline CDR1 is SGHTA and CDR2 FQGNSA. Trimming left V 2 bases short and J 0 bases short, with 11 bases between. CDR3 sequence: CASSLFRVGSYEQYF. The CDR3 DNA follows: TGTGCCAGCAGCTTATTCCGTGTCGGCTCCTACGAGCAGTACTTC.

The genes are TRBV3-1 (or the pseudogene TRBV3-2) and TRBJ2-5; TRBD1 aligns across 9 bases. V shed 2 bases, J shed 5 bases, and the junction held 3 bases outside the gene matches. The CDR3 runs to 14 residues. From germline, CDR1 is LGHDT and CDR2 YNNKEL (reference sequence). CDR3 DNA sequence: TGTGCCAGCAGCCAACGGGACAGGGACGAGACCCAGTACTTC. Residues: CASSQRDRDETQYF.

This clone was recorded a few times. V and J are TRBV5-1 and TRBJ2-2; no reliable D call. This CDR3 is built from 14 residues. Germline assignment: CDR1 SGHRS and CDR2 YFSETQ. Trimming removed 0 bases at V and 3 bases at J, with 6 bases between. CDR3 loop: CASSLAFDTGELFF. CDR3 sequence (DNA): TGCGCCAGCAGCTTGGCCTTCGACACCGGGGAGCTGTTTTTT.

This sequence joins TRBV6-5 and TRBJ1-2; 7 bases match TRBD1. V trimming: 2 bases; J trimming: 2 bases; junction bases outside the gene matches: 8. Germline CDR1 reads MNHEY; CDR2 reads SVGAGI. The CDR3 runs to 16 residues. CDR3 in DNA: TGTGCCAGCAGTTACGGGAGACAGGGAGTGAACTATGGCTACACCTTC. Its protein is CASSYGRQGVNYGYTF.

The chain uses TRBV21-1 and TRBJ1-2; TRBD1 is the table's D call, not checked against the DNA. TRBV21-1 is designated a pseudogene. The CDR3 has 17 amino acids. In DNA, the CDR3 is TGTGCCAGCAGCAAAGTGCTCCGGGACAGGGTGAGGAGTGGCTACACCTTC. It yields the protein CASSKVLRDRVRSGYTF.

The rearrangement uses TRBV6-5 and TRBJ1-1, with D possibly TRBD1 on 5 matching bases. This CDR3 spans 16 amino acids. CDR1 and CDR2 from the germline V gene are MNHEY and SVGAGI. Trimming left V 0 bases short and J 5 bases short, with 16 bases between. The CDR3 loop is CASSYSIFGGWTEAFF. CDR3 DNA sequence: TGTGCCAGCAGTTACTCTATTTTCGGGGGGTGGACTGAAGCTTTCTTT.

The chain employs TRBV5-1 and TRBJ1-1, with 9 nucleotides matching TRBD1. V lost 4 bases to trimming and J lost 5 bases; unmatched junction nucleotides: 9. The CDR3 consists of 15 residues. CDR1 and CDR2 (germline): SGHRS, YFSETQ. CDR3 sequence reads: CASSDRQGVGTEAFF. Written as DNA, the CDR3 is TGCGCCAGCAGCGACCGACAGGGGGTAGGGACTGAAGCTTTCTTT.

The chain carries TRBV5-1 and TRBJ1-1; D remains ambiguous. The length of the CDR3 is 15 residues. Per germline, CDR1 SGHRS and CDR2 YFSETQ. V shed 0 bases and J shed 4 bases, with 13 bases lying between them. The CDR3 reads CASSLAYLGGTEAFF. The CDR3 nucleotides read TGCGCCAGCAGCTTGGCCTACCTTGGTGGCACTGAAGCTTTCTTT.

The CDR3 DNA sequence: TGTGCCAGCAGCTTAGGTGGTTGGGGTGGAGGAGAGACCCAGTACTTC. It specifies CASSLGGWGGGETQYF. The V and J genes are TRBV7-7 and TRBJ2-5; D possibly corresponds to TRBD2 (5 bases). CDR1 is SSHAT and CDR2 is FNYEAQ in the germline V gene (reference sequence). The CDR3 is 16 residues long. Between the trimmed V and J ends, which lost 1 base and 4 bases, there was a span of 16 bases.

The chain combines TRBV19 with TRBJ1-5; weak D call: TRBD1 (6 bases). Trimming stripped 9 bases from V and 0 bases from J, with 15 bases between. The CDR3 runs to 15 residues. Per germline, CDR1 LNHDA and CDR2 SQIVND (reference sequence). The CDR3 DNA sequence: TGTGCCAGACGCGACCGGGACATTAGCAATCAGCCCCAGCATTTT. The encoded protein is CARRDRDISNQPQHF. The full variable domain, rest sourced from reference TRBV19 and TRBJ1-5, is DGGITQSPKYLFRKEGQNVTLSCEQNLNHDAMYWYRQDPGQGLRLIYYSQIVNDFQKGDIAEGYSVSREKKESFPLTVTSAQKNPTAFYLCARRDRDISNQPQHFGDGTRLSIL.

The J gene is TRBJ1-2, the V gene TRBV6-5; D ambiguous. The CDR3 has 15 residues. The V end lost 0 bases, the J end lost 8 bases, and 16 bases lay between the germline ends. CDR1 and CDR2 from the germline V gene are MNHEY and SVGAGI. The CDR3 sequence is CASSYSYEGGGGYTF. The CDR3, as DNA: TGTGCCAGCAGTTACTCTTACGAGGGTGGAGGAGGCTACACCTTC.

The chain has TRBV27 and TRBJ2-1, with 8 bases matching TRBD1. Per the germline V gene, CDR1 is MNHEY and CDR2 is SMNVEV (reference sequence). CDR3 size: 16 residues. After removal of 6 bases from V and 5 bases from J, the junction contained 12 bases not matched to a gene. The CDR3 coding sequence is TGTGCCAGCAGCTCCTCTCGGACAGGGCCTAACAATGAGCAGTTCTTC. This translates into CASSSSRTGPNNEQFF.

V gene TRBV9 combines with J gene TRBJ2-5, with 7 bases identical to TRBD2. The germline V gene encodes CDR1 SGDLS and CDR2 YYNGEE. The CDR3 runs to 17 residues. V shed 6 bases, J shed 2 bases, and the junction held 16 bases outside the gene matches. In DNA form, the CDR3 reads TGTGCCAGCACCTCCTGGGGGGGGAGGACTAGGCAAGAGACCCAGTACTTC. Amino acid sequence: CASTSWGGRTRQETQYF.

The gene calls are TRBV5-1 and TRBJ2-7; 7 positions match TRBD1. The V and J ends lost 2 bases and 3 bases, in that order; junction bases with no gene match: 5. The CDR3 is 14 residues long. Germline V gene data show CDR1 as SGHRS and CDR2 as YFSETQ. CDR3 region: CASSLRQGSYEQYF. The CDR3 DNA is TGCGCCAGCAGCTTACGACAGGGAAGCTACGAGCAGTACTTC.

V is TRBV7-2 and J is TRBJ2-5; TRBD2 might be the D (5 bases). CDR3 length equals 15 residues. Trimming left V 5 bases short and J 1 base short, with 14 bases between. Germline lookup yields CDR1 SGHTA and CDR2 FQGNSA. DNA for the CDR3: TGTGCCAGCAGCGACCATGCGGGCAGCCAAGAGACCCAGTACTTC. Protein product: CASSDHAGSQETQYF.

The CDR3: CASSPRTGGNEKLFF. The DNA of the CDR3 is TGTGCCAGTTCCCCGAGGACAGGGGGCAATGAAAAACTGTTTTTT. The J gene is TRBJ1-4, the V gene TRBV19; 11 bases map to TRBD1. The germline gives CDR1 LNHDA, CDR2 SQIVND (reference sequence). The CDR3 extends over 15 amino acids. J was trimmed by 5 bases and V by 8 bases; bases with no gene match: 7.

The chain combines TRBV9 with TRBJ1-5; no reliable D call. Trimming removed 8 bases at V and 4 bases at J, with 16 bases between. The CDR3 totals 14 residues. The germline CDR1 and CDR2 sequences are SGDLS and YYNGEE. The CDR3 loop reads CASSLGGKNQPQHF. The CDR3 DNA is TGTGCCAGTAGTCTGGGAGGGAAGAATCAGCCCCAGCATTTT.

The chain couples TRBV2 to TRBJ1-1; 9 bases fit TRBD1. From germline, CDR1 is SNHLY and CDR2 FYNNEI. The CDR3 extends over 12 amino acids. V was clipped by 6 bases and J by 8 bases; unmatched bases: 4. The CDR3 coding sequence is TGTGCCAGCAGCCGGACAGGGGTGGAAGCTTTCTTT. It is translated as CASSRTGVEAFF.

The chain's CDR3 is CAIRSPPGQGRYEQYF. The CDR3 DNA is TGTGCCATCAGATCTCCACCGGGACAGGGACGCTACGAGCAGTACTTC. V usage is TRBV10-3 and J usage is TRBJ2-7; 9 nucleotides match TRBD1. This CDR3 spans 16 amino acids. The germline V gene encodes CDR1 ENHRY and CDR2 SYGVKD. With V trimmed by 6 bases and J by 3 bases, 12 bases remained unmatched.

The chain joins TRBV19 to TRBJ1-5; unclear D gene. This CDR3 has 14 residues. Germline CDR1 LNHDA, CDR2 SQIVND (reference sequence). The germline V and J ends were trimmed by 3 bases and 0 bases, with 6 bases remaining between them. The CDR3 nucleotides are TGTGCCAGTAGTATCAGTCTTAGCAATCAGCCCCAGCATTTT. Translating gives CASSISLSNQPQHF. Based on the CDR3 plus reference TRBV19 and TRBJ1-5, the full variable domain is DGGITQSPKYLFRKEGQNVTLSCEQNLNHDAMYWYRQDPGQGLRLIYYSQIVNDFQKGDIAEGYSVSREKKESFPLTVTSAQKNPTAFYLCASSISLSNQPQHFGDGTRLSIL.

The genes are TRBV11-2 and TRBJ1-5, with 9 bases identical to TRBD1. Losses at the gene ends were 5 bases for V and 0 bases for J; bases not matched to a gene: 5. This CDR3 contains 16 residues. Germline CDR1 reads SGHAT; CDR2 reads FQNNGV. The CDR3, as DNA: TGTGCCAGCAGCGAAGGACAGGGGTCTAGCAATCAGCCCCAGCATTTT. Its translation: CASSEGQGSSNQPQHF.

The chain employs TRBV12-3 or TRBV12-4 and TRBJ1-5, with D perhaps TRBD1 (5 bases). The CDR3 contains 13 residues. Between the trimmed V and J ends, which lost 4 bases and 6 bases, there was a span of 10 bases. CDR3 region: CASSYQGSQPQHF. The CDR3 DNA reads TGTGCCAGCAGTTACCAGGGAAGTCAGCCCCAGCATTTT.

The chain carries TRBV10-3 and TRBJ2-7, with TRBD1 matching 8 bases. The CDR3 spans 13 residues. The germline V gene has CDR1 ENHRY and CDR2 SYGVKD. V was clipped by 10 bases and J by 5 bases; unmatched bases: 10. The CDR3 sequence is CATAPGDRNEQYF. As DNA, the CDR3 is TGTGCCACCGCCCCCGGGGACAGGAACGAGCAGTACTTC.

Comment on this clone: Other DNA sequences in this specimen translate into the identical CDR3. V is TRBV19 and J is TRBJ1-1; D is unclear. The CDR3 sequence is 13 residues long. Looked up from germline, CDR1 is LNHDA and CDR2 is SQIVND (reference sequence). V gave up 5 bases and J gave up 1 base, with 8 bases separating them. CDR3 loop: CASSLRENTEAFF. The CDR3 DNA follows: TGTGCCAGTAGTCTGCGAGAGAACACTGAAGCTTTCTTT.

The chain is built from TRBV7-6 and TRBJ1-6; D call uncertain. Trimming removed 2 bases from V and 5 bases from J, with 7 bases in between. Germline V gene data show CDR1 as SGHVS and CDR2 as FNYEAQ. This CDR3 has 14 amino acids. CDR3 sequence (DNA): TGTGCCAGCAGCTTACAGGTCCATAATTCACCCCTCCACTTT. Translated: CASSLQVHNSPLHF.

This clone has just one count. V usage is TRBV11-2 and J usage is TRBJ1-2; TRBD1 agrees at 10 bases. CDR1 and CDR2 from the germline V gene are SGHAT and FQNNGV. CDR3 length: 14 amino acids. Trimming at V came to 5 bases and at J to 7 bases, leaving 7 bases not matched to a gene. This CDR3 is CASSPLTGGTGYTF. CDR3 DNA: TGTGCCAGCAGCCCTCTGACAGGGGGCACTGGCTACACCTTC.